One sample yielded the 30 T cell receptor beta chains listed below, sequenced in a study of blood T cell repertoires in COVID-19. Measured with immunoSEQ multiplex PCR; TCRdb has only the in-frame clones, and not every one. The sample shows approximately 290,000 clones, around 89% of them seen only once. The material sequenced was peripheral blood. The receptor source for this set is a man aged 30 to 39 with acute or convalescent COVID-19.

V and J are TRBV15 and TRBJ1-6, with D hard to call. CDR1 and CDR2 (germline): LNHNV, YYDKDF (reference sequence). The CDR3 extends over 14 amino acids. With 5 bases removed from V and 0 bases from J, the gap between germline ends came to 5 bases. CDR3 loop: CATSGSSYNSPLHF. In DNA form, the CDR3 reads TGTGCCACCAGCGGGAGCTCCTATAATTCACCCCTCCACTTT. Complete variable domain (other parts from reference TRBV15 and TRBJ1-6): DAMVIQNPRYQVTQFGKPVTLSCSQTLNHNVMYWYQQKSSQAPKLLFHYYDKDFNNEADTPDNFQSRRPNTSFCFLDIRSPGLGDTAMYLCATSGSSYNSPLHFGNGTRLTVT.

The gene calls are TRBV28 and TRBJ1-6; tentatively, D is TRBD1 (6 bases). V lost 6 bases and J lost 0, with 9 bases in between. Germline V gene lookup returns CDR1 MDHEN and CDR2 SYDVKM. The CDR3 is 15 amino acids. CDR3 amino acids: CASRKTGSYNSPLHF. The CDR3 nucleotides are TGTGCCAGCAGGAAGACAGGCTCCTATAATTCACCCCTCCACTTT. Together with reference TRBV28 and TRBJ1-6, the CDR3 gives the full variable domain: DVKVTQSSRYLVKRTGEKVFLECVQDMDHENMFWYRQDPGLGLRLIYFSYDVKMKEKGDIPEGYSVSREKKERFSLILESASTNQTSMYLCASRKTGSYNSPLHFGNGTRLTVT.

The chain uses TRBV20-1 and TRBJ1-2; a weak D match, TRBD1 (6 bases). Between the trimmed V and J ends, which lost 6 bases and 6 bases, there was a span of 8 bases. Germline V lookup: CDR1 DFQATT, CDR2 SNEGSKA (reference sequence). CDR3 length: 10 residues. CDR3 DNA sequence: TGCAGTGCAACAGGGAATGGCTACACCTTC. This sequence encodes CSATGNGYTF.

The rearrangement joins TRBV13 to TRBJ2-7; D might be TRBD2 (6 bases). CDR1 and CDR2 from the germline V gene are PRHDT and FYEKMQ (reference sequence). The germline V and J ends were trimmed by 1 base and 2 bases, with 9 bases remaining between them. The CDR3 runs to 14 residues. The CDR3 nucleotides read TGTGCCAGCAGCTTAGCGGGAGAGACCTACGAGCAGTACTTC. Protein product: CASSLAGETYEQYF.

For the CDR3, the DNA is TGTGCCAGCAGTTACTCGTTCTTGGGACACGCCTACGAGCAGTACTTC. Translation gives CASSYSFLGHAYEQYF. The chain uses TRBV6-5 and TRBJ2-7; TRBD1 might be the D (6 bases). With 0 bases removed from V and 2 bases from J, the gap between germline ends came to 14 bases. The CDR3 runs to 16 residues. CDR1 is MNHEY and CDR2 is SVGAGI in the germline V gene.

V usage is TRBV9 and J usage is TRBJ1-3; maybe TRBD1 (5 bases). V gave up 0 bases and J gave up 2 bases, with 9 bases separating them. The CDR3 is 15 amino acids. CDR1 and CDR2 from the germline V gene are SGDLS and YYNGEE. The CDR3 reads CASSVVEGPGNTIYF. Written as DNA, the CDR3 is TGTGCCAGCAGCGTAGTGGAGGGGCCTGGAAACACCATATATTTT. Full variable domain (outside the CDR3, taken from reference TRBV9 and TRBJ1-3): DSGVTQTPKHLITATGQRVTLRCSPRSGDLSVYWYQQSLDQGLQFLIQYYNGEERAKGNILERFSAQQFPDLHSELNLSSLELGDSALYFCASSVVEGPGNTIYFGEGSWLTVV.

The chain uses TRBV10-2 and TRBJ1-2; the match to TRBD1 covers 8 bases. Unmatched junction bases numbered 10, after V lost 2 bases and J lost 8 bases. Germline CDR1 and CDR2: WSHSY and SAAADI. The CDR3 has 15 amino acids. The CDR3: CASSENQGAPRGYTF. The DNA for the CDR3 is TGCGCCAGCAGTGAGAACCAGGGGGCGCCGAGGGGCTACACCTTC.

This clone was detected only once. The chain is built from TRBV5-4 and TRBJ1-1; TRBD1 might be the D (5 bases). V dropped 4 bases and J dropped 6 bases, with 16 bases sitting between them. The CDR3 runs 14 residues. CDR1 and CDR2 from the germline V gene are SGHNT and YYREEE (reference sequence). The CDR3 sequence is CASSPTGERSEAFF. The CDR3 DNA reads TGTGCCAGCAGCCCCACGGGGGAAAGGTCTGAAGCTTTCTTT.

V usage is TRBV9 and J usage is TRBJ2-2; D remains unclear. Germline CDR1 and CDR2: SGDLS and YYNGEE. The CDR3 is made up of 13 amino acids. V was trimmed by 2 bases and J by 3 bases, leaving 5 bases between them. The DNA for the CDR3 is TGTGCCAGCAGCGTTAGTCACACCGGGGAGCTGTTTTTT. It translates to CASSVSHTGELFF.

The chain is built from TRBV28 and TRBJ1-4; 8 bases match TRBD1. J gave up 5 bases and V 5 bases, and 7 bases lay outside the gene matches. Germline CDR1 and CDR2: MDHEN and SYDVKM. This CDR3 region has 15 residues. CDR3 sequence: CASSPRTGSNEKLFF. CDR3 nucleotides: TGTGCCAGCAGTCCTCGGACAGGGTCAAATGAAAAACTGTTTTTT.

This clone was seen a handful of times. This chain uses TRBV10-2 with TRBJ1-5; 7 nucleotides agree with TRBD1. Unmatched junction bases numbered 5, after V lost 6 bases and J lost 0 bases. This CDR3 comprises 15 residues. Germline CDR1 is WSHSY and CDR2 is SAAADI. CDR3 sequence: CASSTGADSNQPQHF. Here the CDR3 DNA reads TGCGCCAGCAGCACAGGGGCTGATAGCAATCAGCCCCAGCATTTT.

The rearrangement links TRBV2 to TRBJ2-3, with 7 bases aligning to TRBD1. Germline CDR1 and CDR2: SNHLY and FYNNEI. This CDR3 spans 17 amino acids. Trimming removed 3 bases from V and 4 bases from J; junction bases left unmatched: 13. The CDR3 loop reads CASSEGRGQGVADTQYF. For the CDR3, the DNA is TGTGCCAGCAGTGAGGGTAGGGGGCAGGGTGTTGCAGATACGCAGTATTTT.

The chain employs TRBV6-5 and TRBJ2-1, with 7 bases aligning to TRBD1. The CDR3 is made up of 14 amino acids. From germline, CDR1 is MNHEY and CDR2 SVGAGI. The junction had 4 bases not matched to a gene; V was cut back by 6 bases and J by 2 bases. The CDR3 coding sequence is TGTGCCAGCAGAGCGGACAGGACCTACAATGAGCAGTTCTTC. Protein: CASRADRTYNEQFF.

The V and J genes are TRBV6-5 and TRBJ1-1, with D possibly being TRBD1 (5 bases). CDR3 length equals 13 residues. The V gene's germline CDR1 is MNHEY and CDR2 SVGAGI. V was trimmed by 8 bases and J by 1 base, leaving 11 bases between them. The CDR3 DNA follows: TGTGCCAGCTCGGCAGGGCGGAACACTGAAGCTTTCTTT. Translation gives CASSAGRNTEAFF.

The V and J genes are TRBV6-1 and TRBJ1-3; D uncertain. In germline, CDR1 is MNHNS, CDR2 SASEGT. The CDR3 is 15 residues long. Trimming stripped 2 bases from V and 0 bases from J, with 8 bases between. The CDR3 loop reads CASSEIESSGNTIYF. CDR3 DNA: TGTGCCAGCAGTGAAATTGAGAGCTCTGGAAACACCATATATTTT.

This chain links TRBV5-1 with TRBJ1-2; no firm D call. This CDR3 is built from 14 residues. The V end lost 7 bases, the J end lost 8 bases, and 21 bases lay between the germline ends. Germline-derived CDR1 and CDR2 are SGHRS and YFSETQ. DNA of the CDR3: TGCGCCAGCGGCGAAGCAGGAAAGCTATACGGCTACACCTTC. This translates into CASGEAGKLYGYTF.

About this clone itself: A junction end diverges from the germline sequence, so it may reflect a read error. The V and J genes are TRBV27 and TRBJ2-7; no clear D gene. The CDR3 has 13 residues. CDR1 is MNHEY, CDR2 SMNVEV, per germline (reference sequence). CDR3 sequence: CASAFRGVYGQYF. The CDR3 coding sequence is TGTGCCAGCGCATTCAGAGGAGTCTACGGGCAGTACTTC.

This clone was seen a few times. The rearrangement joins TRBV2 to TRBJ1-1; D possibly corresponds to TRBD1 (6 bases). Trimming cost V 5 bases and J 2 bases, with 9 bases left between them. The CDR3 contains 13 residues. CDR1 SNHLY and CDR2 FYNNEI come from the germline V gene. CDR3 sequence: CASSPGANTEAFF. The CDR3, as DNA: TGTGCCAGCAGTCCAGGGGCTAACACTGAAGCTTTCTTT.

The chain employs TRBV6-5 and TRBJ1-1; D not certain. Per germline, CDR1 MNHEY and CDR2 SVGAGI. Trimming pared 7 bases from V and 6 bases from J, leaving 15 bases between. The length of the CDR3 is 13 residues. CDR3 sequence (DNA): TGTGCCAGCACCTTCGCGGGTAGGTCTGAAGCTTTCTTT. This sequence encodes CASTFAGRSEAFF.

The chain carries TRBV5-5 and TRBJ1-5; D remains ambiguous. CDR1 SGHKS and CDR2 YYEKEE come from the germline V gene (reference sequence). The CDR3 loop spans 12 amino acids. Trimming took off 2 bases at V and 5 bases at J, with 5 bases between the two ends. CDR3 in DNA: TGTGCCAGCAGCTTCGGGGATCAGCCCCAGCATTTT. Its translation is CASSFGDQPQHF.

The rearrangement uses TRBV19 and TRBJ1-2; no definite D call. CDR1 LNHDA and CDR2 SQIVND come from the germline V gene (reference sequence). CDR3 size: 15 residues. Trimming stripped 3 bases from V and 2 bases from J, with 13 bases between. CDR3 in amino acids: CASSMIGELNYGYTF. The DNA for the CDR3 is TGTGCCAGTAGTATGATCGGGGAATTAAACTATGGCTACACCTTC.

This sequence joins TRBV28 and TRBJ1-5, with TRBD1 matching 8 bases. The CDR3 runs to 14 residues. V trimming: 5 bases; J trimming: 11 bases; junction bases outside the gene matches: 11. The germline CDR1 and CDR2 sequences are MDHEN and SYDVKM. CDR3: CASSRTGGAKAQHF. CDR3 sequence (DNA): TGTGCCAGCAGTCGCACAGGGGGGGCAAAGGCCCAGCATTTT.

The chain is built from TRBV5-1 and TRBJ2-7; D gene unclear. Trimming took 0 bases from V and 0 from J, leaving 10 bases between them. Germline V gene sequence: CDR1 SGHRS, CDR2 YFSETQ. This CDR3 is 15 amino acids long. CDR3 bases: TGCGCCAGCAGCTTGGTAGCTTCCCCCTCCTACGAGCAGTACTTC. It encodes CASSLVASPSYEQYF.

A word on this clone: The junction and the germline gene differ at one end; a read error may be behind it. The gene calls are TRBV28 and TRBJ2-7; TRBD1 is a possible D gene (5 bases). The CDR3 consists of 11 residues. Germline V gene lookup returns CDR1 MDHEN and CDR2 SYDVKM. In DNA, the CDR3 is TGTGCCAGCAGTTACCCTCAGGGTGTCCTCTTC. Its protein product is CASSYPQGVLF.

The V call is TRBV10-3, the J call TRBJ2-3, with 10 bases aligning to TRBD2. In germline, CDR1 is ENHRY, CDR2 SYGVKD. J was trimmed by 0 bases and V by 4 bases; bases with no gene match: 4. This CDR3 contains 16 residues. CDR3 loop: CAISALAGASTDTQYF. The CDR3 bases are TGTGCCATCAGTGCCCTAGCGGGAGCTAGCACAGATACGCAGTATTTT.

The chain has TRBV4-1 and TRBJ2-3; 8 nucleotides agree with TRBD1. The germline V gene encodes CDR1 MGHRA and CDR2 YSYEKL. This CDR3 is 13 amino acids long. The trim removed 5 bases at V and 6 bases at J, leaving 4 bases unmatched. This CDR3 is CASSYDRGDTQYF. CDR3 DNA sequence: TGCGCCAGCAGCTATGACAGGGGCGATACGCAGTATTTT.

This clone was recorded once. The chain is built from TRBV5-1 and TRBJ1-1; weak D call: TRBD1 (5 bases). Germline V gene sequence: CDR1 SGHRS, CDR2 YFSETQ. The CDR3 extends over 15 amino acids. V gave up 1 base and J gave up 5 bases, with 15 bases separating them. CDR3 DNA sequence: TGCGCCAGCAGCTTGAAGACCCTCGGGGGAACTGAAGCTTTCTTT. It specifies CASSLKTLGGTEAFF.

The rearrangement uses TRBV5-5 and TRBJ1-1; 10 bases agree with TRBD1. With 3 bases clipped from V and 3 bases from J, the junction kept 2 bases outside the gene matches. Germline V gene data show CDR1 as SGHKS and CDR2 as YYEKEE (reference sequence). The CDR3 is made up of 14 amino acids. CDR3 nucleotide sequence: TGTGCCAGCAGCTGGGGGACAGGGGACACTGAAGCTTTCTTT. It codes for CASSWGTGDTEAFF.

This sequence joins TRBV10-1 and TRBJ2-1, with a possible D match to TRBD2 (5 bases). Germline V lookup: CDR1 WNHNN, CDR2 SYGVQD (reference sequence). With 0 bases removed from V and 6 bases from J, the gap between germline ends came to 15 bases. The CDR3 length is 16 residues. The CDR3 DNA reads TGCGCCAGCAGTGAGTCTTTAGGGATCCGGGGCAATGAGCAGTTCTTC. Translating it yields CASSESLGIRGNEQFF.

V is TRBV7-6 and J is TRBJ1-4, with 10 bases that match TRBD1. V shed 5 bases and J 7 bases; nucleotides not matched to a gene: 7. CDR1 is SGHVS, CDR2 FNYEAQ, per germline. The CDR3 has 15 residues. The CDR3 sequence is CASSPGQGIGEKLFF. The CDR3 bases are TGTGCCAGCAGCCCGGGACAGGGGATTGGTGAAAAACTGTTTTTT.